The entry that follows covers one T cell receptor beta chain sequence. Its antigen is unidentified. Germline loops: CDR1 SGHRS, CDR2 YFSETQ. The CDR3 consists of 17 residues. This record belongs to a study of monozygotic twins with inflammatory bowel disease. Whole-study results and caveats: Limited statistical power may explain no repertoire similarity difference between concordant and discordant twins. Evidence failed to back one strong IBD-linked signal or clonotype.

TCRdb re-called the 5' RACE reads; one entry per CDR3 protein, DNA not given. In total, the table holds approximately 330,000 distinct CDR3 sequences. The sequenced material came from blood. The source is a human donor with ulcerative colitis or Crohn's disease, or a healthy co-twin of an affected twin (not recorded which). This chain joins TRBV5-1 and TRBJ2-1; lacking DNA, the TRBD2 call made by TCRdb goes unchecked. CDR3: CASSLLAGTSSYNEQFF.